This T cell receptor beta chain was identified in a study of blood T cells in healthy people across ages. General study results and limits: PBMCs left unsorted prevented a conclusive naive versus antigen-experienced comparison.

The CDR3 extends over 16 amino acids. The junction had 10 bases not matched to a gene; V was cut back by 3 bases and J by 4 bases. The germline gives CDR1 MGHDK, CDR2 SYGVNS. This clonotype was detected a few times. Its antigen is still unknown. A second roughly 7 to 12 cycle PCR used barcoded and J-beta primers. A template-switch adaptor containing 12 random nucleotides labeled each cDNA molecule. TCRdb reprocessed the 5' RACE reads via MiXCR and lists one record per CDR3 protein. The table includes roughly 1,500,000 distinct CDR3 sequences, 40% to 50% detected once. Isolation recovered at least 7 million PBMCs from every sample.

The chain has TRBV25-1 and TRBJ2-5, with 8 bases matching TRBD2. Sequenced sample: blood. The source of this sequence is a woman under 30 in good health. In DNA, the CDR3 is TGTGCCAGCAGTGAGCCGGGGGGGCCTGGGTTAGAGACCCAGTACTTC. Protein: CASSEPGGPGLETQYF. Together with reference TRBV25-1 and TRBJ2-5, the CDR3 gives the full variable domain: EADIYQTPRYLVIGTGKKITLECSQTMGHDKMYWYQQDPGMELHLIHYSYGVNSTEKGDLSSESTVSRIRTEHFPLTLESARPSHTSQYLCASSEPGGPGLETQYFGPGTRLLVL.